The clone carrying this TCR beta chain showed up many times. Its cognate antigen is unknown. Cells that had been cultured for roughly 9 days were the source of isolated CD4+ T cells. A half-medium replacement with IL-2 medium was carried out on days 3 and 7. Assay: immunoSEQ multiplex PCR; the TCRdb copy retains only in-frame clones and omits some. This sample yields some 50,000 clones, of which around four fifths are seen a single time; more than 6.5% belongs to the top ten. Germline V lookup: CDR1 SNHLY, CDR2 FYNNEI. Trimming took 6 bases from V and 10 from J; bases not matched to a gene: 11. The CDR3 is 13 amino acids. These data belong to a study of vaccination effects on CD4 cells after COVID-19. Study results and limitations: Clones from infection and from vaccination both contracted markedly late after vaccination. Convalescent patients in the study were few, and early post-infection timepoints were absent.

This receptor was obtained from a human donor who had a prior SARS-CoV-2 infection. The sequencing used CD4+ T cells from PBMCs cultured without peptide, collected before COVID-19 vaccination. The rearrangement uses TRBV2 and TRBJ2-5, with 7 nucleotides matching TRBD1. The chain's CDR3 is CASRENRGVSQYF. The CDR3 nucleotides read TGTGCCAGCAGGGAGAACAGGGGTGTCAGCCAGTACTTC. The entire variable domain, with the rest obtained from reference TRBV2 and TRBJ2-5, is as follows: EPEVTQTPSHQVTQMGQEVILRCVPISNHLYFYWYRQILGQKVEFLVSFYNNEISEKSEIFDDQFSVERPDGSNFTLKIRSTKLEDSAMYFCASRENRGVSQYFGPGTRLLVL.